Below are 12 T cell receptor beta chains sequenced from a single sample in a study of blood T cell repertoires in COVID-19. Some clones are missing from TCRdb's copy, which holds only in-frame ones; the method was immunoSEQ multiplex PCR. The data hold around 480,000 clones, with 88% observed a single time. What was sequenced was peripheral blood. The receptors were sampled from a woman between 45 and 60 years old with COVID-19, enrolled during active disease.

This clone was observed once. This chain uses TRBV7-9 with TRBJ1-1, with D perhaps matching TRBD1 (5 bases). The CDR3 loop spans 16 amino acids. From germline, CDR1 is SEHNR and CDR2 FQNEAQ (reference sequence). Trimming pared 7 bases from V and 0 bases from J, leaving 18 bases between. The DNA of the CDR3 is TGTGCCAGCACCGGAGGGGCGTTGAAGATGAACACTGAAGCTTTCTTT. Translating it yields CASTGGALKMNTEAFF.

The chain recombines TRBV5-1 with TRBJ1-1, with TRBD1 identical over 7 bases. Per the germline V gene, CDR1 is SGHRS and CDR2 is YFSETQ. This CDR3 comprises 14 residues. V shed 5 bases and J 1 base; nucleotides not matched to a gene: 5. The CDR3 region is CASRRGGANTEAFF. Written as DNA, the CDR3 is TGCGCCAGCAGAAGAGGGGGCGCGAACACTGAAGCTTTCTTT.

The genes are TRBV6-5 and TRBJ1-1, with D hard to call. The CDR3 covers 15 residues. The germline V gene has CDR1 MNHEY and CDR2 SVGAGI. Trimming left V 2 bases short and J 4 bases short, with 14 bases between. CDR3 nucleotides: TGTGCCAGCAGTTACCGGGGTAGGGATTCCACTGAAGCTTTCTTT. Translated, it gives CASSYRGRDSTEAFF.

CDR3 nucleotides: TGTGCCATCAGTGAGCCGCACAGGGGCTCTGGAAACACCATATATTTT. Residues: CAISEPHRGSGNTIYF. The chain has TRBV10-3 and TRBJ1-3; 7 positions agree with TRBD1. The length of the CDR3 is 16 residues. CDR1 is ENHRY and CDR2 is SYGVKD in the germline V gene. V lost 2 bases to trimming and J lost 0 bases; unmatched junction nucleotides: 4.

This rearrangement joins TRBV30 to TRBJ1-3; 8 nucleotides agree with TRBD1. The CDR3 sequence is 15 residues long. Germline assignment: CDR1 GTSNPN and CDR2 SVGIG (reference sequence). With V trimmed by 3 bases and J by 5 bases, 9 bases remained unmatched. The CDR3 nucleotides read TGTGCCTGGAGCGCCGGACAGGGTATGCGAAACACCATATATTTT. Its protein is CAWSAGQGMRNTIYF. Full variable domain (missing parts from reference TRBV30 and TRBJ1-3): SQTIHQWPATLVQPVGSPLSLECTVEGTSNPNLYWYRQAAGRGLQLLFYSVGIGQISSEVPQNLSASRPQDRQFILSSKKLLLSDSGFYLCAWSAGQGMRNTIYFGEGSWLTVV.

The rearrangement uses TRBV27 and TRBJ1-6; a possible D gene is TRBD1 (6 bases). The length of the CDR3 is 13 residues. The V gene lost 5 bases and the J gene lost 7 bases, with 9 bases spanning the gap. CDR1 and CDR2 from the germline V gene are MNHEY and SMNVEV (reference sequence). The CDR3 region has the DNA TGTGCCAGCAGTGTTCAGGGGAATTCACCCCTCCACTTT. It codes for CASSVQGNSPLHF.

The sample holds one count of this clone. The CDR3 DNA is TGTGCCAGCTCACCTCTAGCGGGGAACTACGAGCAGTACTTC. It translates to CASSPLAGNYEQYF. This rearrangement joins TRBV18 to TRBJ2-7, with 9 bases aligning to TRBD2. This CDR3 has 14 residues. Per the germline V gene, CDR1 is KGHSH and CDR2 is LQKENI. V trimming: 3 bases; J trimming: 3 bases; junction bases outside the gene matches: 3.

This chain joins TRBV18 and TRBJ2-5; the match to TRBD1 covers 9 bases. The germline V gene has CDR1 KGHSH and CDR2 LQKENI. The CDR3 runs 17 residues. V lost 8 bases and J lost 4; bases outside the gene matches: 17. The CDR3 DNA reads TGTGCCAGCCACCCCTCCGGGACAGGGTTCGGACGAGAGACCCAGTACTTC. Translating it yields CASHPSGTGFGRETQYF.

This clone was observed a single time. V and J are TRBV5-1 and TRBJ1-3; unclear D gene. The V end was cut by 2 bases, the J end by 0 bases, with 9 bases between. Germline CDR1 reads SGHRS; CDR2 reads YFSETQ. This CDR3 spans 15 amino acids. CDR3 coding DNA: TGCGCCAGCAGCTTCGGTCTCACCTCTGGAAACACCATATATTTT. Amino acids: CASSFGLTSGNTIYF. Variable domain in full (rest from reference TRBV5-1 and TRBJ1-3): KAGVTQTPRYLIKTRGQQVTLSCSPISGHRSVSWYQQTPGQGLQFLFEYFSETQRNKGNFPGRFSGRQFSNSRSEMNVSTLELGDSALYLCASSFGLTSGNTIYFGEGSWLTVV.

The chain joins TRBV5-6 to TRBJ2-7; D is ambiguous. This CDR3 contains 17 residues. V lost 0 bases and J lost 2, with 18 bases in between. From germline, CDR1 is SGHDT and CDR2 YYEEEE. CDR3 nucleotides: TGTGCCAGCAGCTTGGATCAGCGAAGGCGGAATACCTACGAGCAGTACTTC. Encoded protein: CASSLDQRRRNTYEQYF.

In DNA form, the CDR3 reads TGTGCCAGCAGTGAAAACGGGACAGGGTATGGCGAGCAGTTCTTC. It translates to CASSENGTGYGEQFF. The chain links TRBV2 to TRBJ2-1, with 9 positions matching TRBD1. In germline, CDR1 is SNHLY, CDR2 FYNNEI. This CDR3 contains 15 residues. V lost 2 bases to trimming and J lost 10 bases; unmatched junction nucleotides: 9.

J is TRBJ1-2 and V is TRBV18, with 7 nucleotides matching TRBD1. This CDR3 contains 16 residues. V dropped 2 bases and J dropped 6; count of bases not matched to a gene: 12. Germline-derived CDR1 and CDR2 are KGHSH and LQKENI. CDR3 amino acids: CASSPSGGTASHGYTF. As DNA, the CDR3 is TGTGCCAGCTCACCATCAGGGGGAACTGCCTCCCATGGCTACACCTTC.